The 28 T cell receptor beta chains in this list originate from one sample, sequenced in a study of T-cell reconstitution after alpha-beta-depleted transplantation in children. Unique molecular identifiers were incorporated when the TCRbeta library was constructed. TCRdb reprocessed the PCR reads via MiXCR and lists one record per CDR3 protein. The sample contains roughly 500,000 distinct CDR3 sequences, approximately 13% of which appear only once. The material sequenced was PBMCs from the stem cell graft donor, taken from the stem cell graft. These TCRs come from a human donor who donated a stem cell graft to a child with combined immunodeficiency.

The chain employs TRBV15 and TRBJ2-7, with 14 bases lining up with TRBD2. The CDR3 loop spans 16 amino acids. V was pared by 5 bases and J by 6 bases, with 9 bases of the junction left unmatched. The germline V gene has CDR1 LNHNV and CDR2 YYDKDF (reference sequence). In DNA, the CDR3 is TGTGCCACCAGCCCCAGGACTAGCGGGAGGTATCGCGAGCAGTACTTC. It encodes CATSPRTSGRYREQYF.

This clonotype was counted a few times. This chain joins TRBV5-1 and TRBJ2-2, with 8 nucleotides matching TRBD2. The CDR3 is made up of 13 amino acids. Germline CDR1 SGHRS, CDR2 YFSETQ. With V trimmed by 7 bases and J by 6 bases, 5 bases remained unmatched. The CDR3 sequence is CASYSGGAGELFF. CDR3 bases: TGCGCCAGCTACTCCGGGGGGGCCGGGGAGCTGTTTTTT.

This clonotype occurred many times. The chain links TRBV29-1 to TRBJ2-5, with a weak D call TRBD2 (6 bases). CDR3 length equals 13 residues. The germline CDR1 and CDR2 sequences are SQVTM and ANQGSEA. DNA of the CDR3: TGCGGCGAACTAGGAGGGGAGCAAGAGACCCAGTACTTC. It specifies CGELGGEQETQYF.

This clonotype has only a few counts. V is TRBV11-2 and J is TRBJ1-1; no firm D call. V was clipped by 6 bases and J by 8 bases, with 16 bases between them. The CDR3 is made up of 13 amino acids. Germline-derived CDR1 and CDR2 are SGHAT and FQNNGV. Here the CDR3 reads CASSLAAGVEAFF. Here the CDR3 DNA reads TGTGCCAGCAGTCTGGCGGCCGGAGTCGAAGCTTTCTTT.

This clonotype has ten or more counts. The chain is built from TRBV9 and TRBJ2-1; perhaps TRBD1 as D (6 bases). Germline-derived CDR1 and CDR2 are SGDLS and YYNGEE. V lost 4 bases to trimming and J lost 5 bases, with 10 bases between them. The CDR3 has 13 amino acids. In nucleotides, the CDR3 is TGTGCCAGCAGCACGCGGACAGACAATGAGCAGTTCTTC. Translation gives CASSTRTDNEQFF. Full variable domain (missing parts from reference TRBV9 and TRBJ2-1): DSGVTQTPKHLITATGQRVTLRCSPRSGDLSVYWYQQSLDQGLQFLIQYYNGEERAKGNILERFSAQQFPDLHSELNLSSLELGDSALYFCASSTRTDNEQFFGPGTRLTVL.

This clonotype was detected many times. In nucleotides, the CDR3 is TGCGCCAGCAGCACCCTCGGCTCTAGCGGGGGATCCTACAATGAGCAGTTCTTC. It codes for CASSTLGSSGGSYNEQFF. The chain uses TRBV5-1 and TRBJ2-1, with 10 bases aligning to TRBD2. Unmatched junction bases numbered 11, after V lost 4 bases and J lost 1 base. From germline, CDR1 is SGHRS and CDR2 YFSETQ. The CDR3 runs 18 residues.

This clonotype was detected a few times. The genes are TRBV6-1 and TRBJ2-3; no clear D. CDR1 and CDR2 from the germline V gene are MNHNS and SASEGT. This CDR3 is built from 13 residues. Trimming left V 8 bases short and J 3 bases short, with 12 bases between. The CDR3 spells CASRLMGTDTQYF. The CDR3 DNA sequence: TGTGCCAGCCGCCTGATGGGGACAGATACGCAGTATTTT.

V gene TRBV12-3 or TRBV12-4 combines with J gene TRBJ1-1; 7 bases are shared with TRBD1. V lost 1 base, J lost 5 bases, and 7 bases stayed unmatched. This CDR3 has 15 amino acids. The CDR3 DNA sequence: TGTGCCAGCAGTTTAGTAGAGGGGGCTGGTACTGAAGCTTTCTTT. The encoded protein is CASSLVEGAGTEAFF.

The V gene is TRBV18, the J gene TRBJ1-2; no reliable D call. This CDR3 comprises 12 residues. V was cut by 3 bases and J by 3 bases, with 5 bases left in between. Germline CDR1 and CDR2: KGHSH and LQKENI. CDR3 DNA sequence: TGTGCCAGCTCACCGGACGACTATGGCTACACCTTC. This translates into CASSPDDYGYTF.

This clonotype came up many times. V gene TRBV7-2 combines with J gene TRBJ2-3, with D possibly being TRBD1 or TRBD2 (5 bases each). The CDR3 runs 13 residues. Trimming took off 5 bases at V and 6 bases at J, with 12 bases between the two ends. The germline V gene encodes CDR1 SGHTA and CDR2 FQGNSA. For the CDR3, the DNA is TGTGCCAGCAGCGTACTAGAGGGGGATACGCAGTATTTT. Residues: CASSVLEGDTQYF.

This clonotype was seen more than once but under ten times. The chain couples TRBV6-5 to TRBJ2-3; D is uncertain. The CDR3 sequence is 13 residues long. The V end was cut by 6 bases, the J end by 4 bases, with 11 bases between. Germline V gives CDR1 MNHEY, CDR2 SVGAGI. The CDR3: CASSRRSADTQYF. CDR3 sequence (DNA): TGTGCCAGCAGCCGCCGTTCAGCAGATACGCAGTATTTT.

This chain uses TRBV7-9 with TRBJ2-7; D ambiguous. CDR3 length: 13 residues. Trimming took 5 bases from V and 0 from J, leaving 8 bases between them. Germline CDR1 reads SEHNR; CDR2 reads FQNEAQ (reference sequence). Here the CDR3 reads CASSDPASYEQYF. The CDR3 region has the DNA TGTGCCAGCAGCGACCCGGCCTCCTACGAGCAGTACTTC.

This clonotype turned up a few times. The chain's CDR3 is CASSWPPGGLNEQFF. CDR3 in DNA: TGCGCCAGCAGCTGGCCCCCGGGGGGGCTCAATGAGCAGTTCTTC. The chain couples TRBV5-1 to TRBJ2-1, with TRBD2 matching 8 bases. After removal of 3 bases from V and 6 bases from J, the junction contained 8 bases not matched to a gene. The CDR3 is 15 residues long. Germline assignment: CDR1 SGHRS and CDR2 YFSETQ.

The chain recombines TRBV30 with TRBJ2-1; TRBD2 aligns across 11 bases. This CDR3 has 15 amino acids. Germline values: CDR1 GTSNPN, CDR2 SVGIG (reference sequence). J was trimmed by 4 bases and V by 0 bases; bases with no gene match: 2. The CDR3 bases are TGTGCCTGGAGTGTAGGACTAGCGGGTTACAATGAGCAGTTCTTC. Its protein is CAWSVGLAGYNEQFF.

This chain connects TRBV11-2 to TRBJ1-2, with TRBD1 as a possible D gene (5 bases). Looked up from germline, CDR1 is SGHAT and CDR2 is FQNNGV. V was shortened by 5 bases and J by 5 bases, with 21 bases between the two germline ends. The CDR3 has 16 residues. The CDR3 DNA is TGTGCCAGCAGCCCTACTACGATGTCAGGGCGTTATGGCTACACCTTC. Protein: CASSPTTMSGRYGYTF.

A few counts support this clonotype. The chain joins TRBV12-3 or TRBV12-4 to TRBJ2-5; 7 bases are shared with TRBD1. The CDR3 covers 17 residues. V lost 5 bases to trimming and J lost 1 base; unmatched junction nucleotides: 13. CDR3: CASSPTGPRDSQETQYF. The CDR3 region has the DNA TGTGCCAGCAGTCCCACGGGCCCGAGGGACAGCCAAGAGACCCAGTACTTC.

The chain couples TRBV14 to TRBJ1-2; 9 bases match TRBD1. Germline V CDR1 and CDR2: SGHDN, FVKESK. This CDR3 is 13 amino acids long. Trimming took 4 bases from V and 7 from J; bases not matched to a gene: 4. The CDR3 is CASSRQGGLGYTF. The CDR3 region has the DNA TGTGCCAGCAGCCGACAGGGGGGTCTTGGCTACACCTTC. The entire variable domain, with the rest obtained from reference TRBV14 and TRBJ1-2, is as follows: EAGVTQFPSHSVIEKGQTVTLRCDPISGHDNLYWYRRVMGKEIKFLLHFVKESKQDESGMPNNRFLAERTGGTYSTLKVQPAELEDSGVYFCASSRQGGLGYTFGSGTRLTVV.

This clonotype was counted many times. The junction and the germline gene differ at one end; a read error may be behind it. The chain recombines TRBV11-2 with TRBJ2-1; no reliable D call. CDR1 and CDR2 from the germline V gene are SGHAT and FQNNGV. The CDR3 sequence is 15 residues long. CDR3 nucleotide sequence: TGTGCCAGCAGTTTAGGATGGAACACCTACAATGAGCAGTTCTTC. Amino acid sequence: CASSLGWNTYNEQFF.

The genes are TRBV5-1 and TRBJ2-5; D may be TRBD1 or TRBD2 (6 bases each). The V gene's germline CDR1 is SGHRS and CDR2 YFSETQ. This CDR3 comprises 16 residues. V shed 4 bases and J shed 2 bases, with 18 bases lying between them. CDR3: CASSPMGGRIQETQYF. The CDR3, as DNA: TGCGCCAGCAGCCCAATGGGGGGCAGAATACAAGAGACCCAGTACTTC.

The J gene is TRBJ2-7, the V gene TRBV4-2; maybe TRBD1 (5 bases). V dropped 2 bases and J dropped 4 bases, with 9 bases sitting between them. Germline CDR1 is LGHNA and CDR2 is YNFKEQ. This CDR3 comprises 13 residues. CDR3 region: CASSQQGGYEQYF. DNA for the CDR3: TGTGCCAGCAGCCAACAGGGTGGTTACGAGCAGTACTTC.

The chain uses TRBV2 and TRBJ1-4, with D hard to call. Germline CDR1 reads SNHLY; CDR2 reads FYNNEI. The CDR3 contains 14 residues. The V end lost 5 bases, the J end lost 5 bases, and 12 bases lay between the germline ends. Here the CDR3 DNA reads TGTGCCAGCAGTCGGGGTATCGGAAATGAAAAACTGTTTTTT. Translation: CASSRGIGNEKLFF.

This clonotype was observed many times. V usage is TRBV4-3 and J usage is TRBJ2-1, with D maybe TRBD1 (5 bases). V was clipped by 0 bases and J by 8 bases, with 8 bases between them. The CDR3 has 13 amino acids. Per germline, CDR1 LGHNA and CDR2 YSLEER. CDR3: CASSQDRDYEQFF. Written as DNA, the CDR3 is TGCGCCAGCAGCCAAGACAGGGATTATGAGCAGTTCTTC.

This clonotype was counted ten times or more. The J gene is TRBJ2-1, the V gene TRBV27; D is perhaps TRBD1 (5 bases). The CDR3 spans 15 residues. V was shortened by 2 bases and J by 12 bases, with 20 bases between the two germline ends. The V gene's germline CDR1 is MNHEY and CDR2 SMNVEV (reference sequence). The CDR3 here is CASSLPGNGVVGQFF. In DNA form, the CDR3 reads TGTGCCAGCAGTTTACCAGGGAACGGCGTGGTGGGGCAGTTCTTC.

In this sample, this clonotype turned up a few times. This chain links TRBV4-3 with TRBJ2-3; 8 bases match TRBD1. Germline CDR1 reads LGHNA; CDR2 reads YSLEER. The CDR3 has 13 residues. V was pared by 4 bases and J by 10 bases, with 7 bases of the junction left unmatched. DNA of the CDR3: TGCGCCAGCAGCCTAGACAGGGGTCCGGCGCAGTATTTT. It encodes CASSLDRGPAQYF.

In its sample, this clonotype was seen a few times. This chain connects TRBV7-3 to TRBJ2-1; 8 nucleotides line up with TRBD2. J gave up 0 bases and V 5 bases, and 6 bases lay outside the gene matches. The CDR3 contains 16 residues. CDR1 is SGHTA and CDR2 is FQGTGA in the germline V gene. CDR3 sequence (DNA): TGTGCCAGCAGCGTTTACAGCGGGAGCTCCTACAATGAGCAGTTCTTC. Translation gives CASSVYSGSSYNEQFF.

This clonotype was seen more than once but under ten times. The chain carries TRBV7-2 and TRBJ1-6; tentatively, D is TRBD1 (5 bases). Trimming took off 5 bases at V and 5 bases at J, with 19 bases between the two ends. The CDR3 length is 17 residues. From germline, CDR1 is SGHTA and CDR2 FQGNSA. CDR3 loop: CASSPPGGNVNNSPLHF. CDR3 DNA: TGTGCCAGCAGCCCTCCGGGGGGAAACGTGAATAATTCACCCCTCCACTTT.

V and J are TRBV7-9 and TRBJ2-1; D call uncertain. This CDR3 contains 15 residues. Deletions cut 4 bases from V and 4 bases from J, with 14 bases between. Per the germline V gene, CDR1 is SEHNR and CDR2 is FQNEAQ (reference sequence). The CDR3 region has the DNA TGTGCCAGCAGCTCGGACCCGTTTTTTTACAATGAGCAGTTCTTC. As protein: CASSSDPFFYNEQFF.

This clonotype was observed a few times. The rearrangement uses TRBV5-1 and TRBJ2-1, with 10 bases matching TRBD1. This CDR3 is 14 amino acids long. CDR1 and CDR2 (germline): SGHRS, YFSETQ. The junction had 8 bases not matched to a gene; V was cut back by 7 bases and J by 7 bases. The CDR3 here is CASAWGQGLNEQFF. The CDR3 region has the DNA TGCGCCAGCGCTTGGGGACAGGGGCTTAATGAGCAGTTCTTC.